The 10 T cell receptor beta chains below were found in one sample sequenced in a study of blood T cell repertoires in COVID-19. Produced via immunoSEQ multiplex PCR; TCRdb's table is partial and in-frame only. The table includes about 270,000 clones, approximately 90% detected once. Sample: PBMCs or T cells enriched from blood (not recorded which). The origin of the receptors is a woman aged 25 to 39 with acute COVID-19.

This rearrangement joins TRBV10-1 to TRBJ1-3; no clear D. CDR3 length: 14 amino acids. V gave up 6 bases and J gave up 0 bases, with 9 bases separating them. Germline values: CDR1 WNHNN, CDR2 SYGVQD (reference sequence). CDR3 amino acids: CASSEHHSGNTIYF. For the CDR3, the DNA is TGCGCCAGCAGCGAACACCACTCTGGAAACACCATATATTTT.

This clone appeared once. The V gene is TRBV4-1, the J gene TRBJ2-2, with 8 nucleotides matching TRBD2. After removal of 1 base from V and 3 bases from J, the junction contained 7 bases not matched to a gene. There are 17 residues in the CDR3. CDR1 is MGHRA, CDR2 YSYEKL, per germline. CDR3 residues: CASSQVGAGADTGELFF. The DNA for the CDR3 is TGCGCCAGCAGCCAAGTGGGAGCGGGAGCGGACACCGGGGAGCTGTTTTTT.

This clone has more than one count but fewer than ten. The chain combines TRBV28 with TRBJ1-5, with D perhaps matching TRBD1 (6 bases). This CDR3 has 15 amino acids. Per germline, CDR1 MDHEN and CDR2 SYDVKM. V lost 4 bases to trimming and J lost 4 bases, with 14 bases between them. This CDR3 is CASSSDRTANQPQHF. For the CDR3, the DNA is TGTGCCAGCAGTTCCGACCGGACAGCTAATCAGCCCCAGCATTTT.

The CDR3 sequence: CASSSLAGGPTDTQYF. The CDR3 DNA reads TGTGCCAGCAGCTCCTTAGCGGGAGGGCCTACAGATACGCAGTATTTT. The V call is TRBV7-3, the J call TRBJ2-3, with TRBD2 matching 11 bases. Trimming took 4 bases from V and 3 from J; bases not matched to a gene: 6. The V gene's germline CDR1 is SGHTA and CDR2 FQGTGA. This CDR3 is built from 16 residues.

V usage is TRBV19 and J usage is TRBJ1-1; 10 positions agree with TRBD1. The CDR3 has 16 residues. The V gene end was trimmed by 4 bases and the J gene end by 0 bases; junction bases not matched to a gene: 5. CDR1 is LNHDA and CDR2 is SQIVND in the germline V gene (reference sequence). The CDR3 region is CASSKDRGALNTEAFF. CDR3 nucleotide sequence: TGTGCCAGTAGTAAGGACAGGGGGGCCCTGAACACTGAAGCTTTCTTT.

The CDR3 loop is CASSQLDQGGSPLHF. CDR3 bases: TGTGCCAGCAGCCAACTCGACCAGGGCGGCTCACCCCTCCACTTT. The chain links TRBV3-1 (or the pseudogene TRBV3-2) to TRBJ1-6; a weak D match, TRBD1 (5 bases). Germline V lookup: CDR1 LGHDT, CDR2 YNNKEL (reference sequence). This CDR3 contains 15 residues. Trimming cost V 2 bases and J 10 bases, with 15 bases left between them.

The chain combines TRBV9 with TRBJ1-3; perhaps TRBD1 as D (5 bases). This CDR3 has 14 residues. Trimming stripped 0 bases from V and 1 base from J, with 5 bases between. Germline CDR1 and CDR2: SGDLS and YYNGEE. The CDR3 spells CASSVDRSGNTIYF. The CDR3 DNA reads TGTGCCAGCAGCGTAGACAGGTCTGGAAACACCATATATTTT. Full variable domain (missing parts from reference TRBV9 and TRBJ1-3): DSGVTQTPKHLITATGQRVTLRCSPRSGDLSVYWYQQSLDQGLQFLIQYYNGEERAKGNILERFSAQQFPDLHSELNLSSLELGDSALYFCASSVDRSGNTIYFGEGSWLTVV.

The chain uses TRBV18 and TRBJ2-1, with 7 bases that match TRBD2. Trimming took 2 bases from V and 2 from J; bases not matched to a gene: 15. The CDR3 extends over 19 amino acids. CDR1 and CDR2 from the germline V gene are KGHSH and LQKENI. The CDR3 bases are TGTGCCAGCTCACCAAGGGGTATGGCGGGGGAAACGGCCTACAATGAGCAGTTCTTC. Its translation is CASSPRGMAGETAYNEQFF. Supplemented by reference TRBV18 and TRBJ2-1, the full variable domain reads NAGVMQNPRHLVRRRGQEARLRCSPMKGHSHVYWYRQLPEEGLKFMVYLQKENIIDESGMPKERFSAEFPKEGPSILRIQQVVRGDSAAYFCASSPRGMAGETAYNEQFFGPGTRLTVL.

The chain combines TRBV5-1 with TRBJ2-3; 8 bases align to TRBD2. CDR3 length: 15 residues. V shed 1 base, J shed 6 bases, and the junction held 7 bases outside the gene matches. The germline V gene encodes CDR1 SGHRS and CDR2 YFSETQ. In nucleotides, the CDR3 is TGCGCCAGCAGCTTGCGGGAGGGACTGTCGGATACGCAGTATTTT. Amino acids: CASSLREGLSDTQYF.

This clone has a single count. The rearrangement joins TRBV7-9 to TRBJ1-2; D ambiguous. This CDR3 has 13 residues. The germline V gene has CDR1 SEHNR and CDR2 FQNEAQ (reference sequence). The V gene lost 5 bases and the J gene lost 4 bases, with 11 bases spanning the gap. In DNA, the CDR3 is TGTGCCAGCAGCCCCGAGGATGGCTATGGCTACACCTTC. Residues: CASSPEDGYGYTF. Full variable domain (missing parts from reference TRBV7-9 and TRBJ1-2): DTGVSQNPRHKITKRGQNVTFRCDPISEHNRLYWYRQTLGQGPEFLTYFQNEAQLEKSRLLSDRFSAERPKGSFSTLEIQRTEQGDSAMYLCASSPEDGYGYTFGSGTRLTVV.